The clone carrying this TCR beta chain has ten or more counts. As yet, its antigen is unknown. At one end, the junction sequence differs from germline, possibly due to a read error. The authors prepared the TCRbeta library with unique molecular identifiers. TCRdb ran MiXCR on the PCR reads and lists one entry per CDR3 protein. Among roughly 48,000 distinct CDR3 sequences listed, 5.8% were seen once. This sample is drawn from a study of T-cell reconstitution after alpha-beta-depleted transplantation in children. Study outcomes and limitations: The high TCRbeta diversity at day 60 in some patients came from surviving recipient T cells and thymic progenitors. Newly produced T cells mostly accounted for T-cell counts and diversity one year post-transplant. Reported findings indicate that, about two months after transplant, alpha-beta T cells came from several hundred expanded clones, which were derived from non-depleted graft cells.

The CDR3 has 15 amino acids. Germline V gene data show CDR1 as DFQATT and CDR2 as SNEGSKA (reference sequence). The sequencing used PBMCs, mostly from graft donor cells, collected 60 days after TCRalphabeta/CD19-depleted stem cell transplant. This sequence was found in a female patient aged 2-9 years who had a stem cell transplant for aplastic anemia, so the T cells may come from the graft donor. This chain connects TRBV20-1 to TRBJ2-7; D is possibly TRBD1 (6 bases). The CDR3 region has the DNA TGCAGTGCTACCGAAAGGGGGACATTTTCCTTCGAGCAGTACTTC. It encodes CSATERGTFSFEQYF.